The 4 T cell receptor beta chains in this list originate from one sample, sequenced in a study of blood T cell repertoires in COVID-19. Produced via immunoSEQ multiplex PCR; TCRdb's table is partial and in-frame only. This sample has roughly 170,000 clones; roughly 84% occur once, and the top ten carry 15% to 20%. Sequencing was done on a sample of PBMCs or T cells enriched from blood (not recorded which). These receptors were obtained from a man in his sixties who had recovered from COVID-19.

As for this clone: One junction end does not reproduce the germline sequence, and a read error may be involved. V usage is TRBV5-1 and J usage is TRBJ1-2; the D gene is possibly TRBD1 (5 bases). Germline CDR1 and CDR2: SGHRS and YFSETQ. There are 14 residues in the CDR3. The CDR3 spells CARSPGGGEDGYTF. The CDR3 nucleotides read TGCGCCCGCAGCCCCGGGGGGGGTGAGGATGGCTACACCTTC.

CDR3: CASRGSSGNTGELFF. CDR3 nucleotides: TGTGCCAGCAGGGGATCTAGCGGCAACACCGGGGAGCTGTTTTTT. The chain uses TRBV9 and TRBJ2-2, with 7 nucleotides matching TRBD2. The CDR3 contains 15 residues. The V gene end was trimmed by 5 bases and the J gene end by 2 bases; junction bases not matched to a gene: 6. CDR1 is SGDLS, CDR2 YYNGEE, per germline.

The chain joins TRBV2 to TRBJ1-2, with D perhaps TRBD1 (6 bases). Germline loops: CDR1 SNHLY, CDR2 FYNNEI. The ends were cut back, 6 bases at V and 2 bases at J, with 10 bases in the middle. This CDR3 is 13 amino acids long. The CDR3 region is CASRATGNYGYTF. The CDR3, as DNA: TGTGCCAGCAGAGCAACAGGGAACTATGGCTACACCTTC.

V is TRBV2 and J is TRBJ1-5, with a possible D match to TRBD1 (6 bases). Germline V gene data show CDR1 as SNHLY and CDR2 as FYNNEI. V lost 6 bases to trimming and J lost 7 bases, with 19 bases between them. The CDR3 is made up of 15 amino acids. CDR3 loop: CASRGGTLPNQPQHF. Here the CDR3 DNA reads TGTGCCAGCAGGGGAGGGACACTTCCCAACCAGCCCCAGCATTTT.